The rows below give T cell receptor beta chains drawn from one sample of a study of blood T cell repertoires in COVID-19. The repertoire was sequenced with immunoSEQ multiplex PCR; TCRdb's copy has only in-frame clones and lacks some. This repertoire shows around 20,000 clones, about 85% found once; its top ten account for 7% to 8.5%. Sequencing was carried out using peripheral blood. The receptors originated from a human donor with active COVID-19. The donor label of this sample is uncertain. Both conserved end residues are part of each CDR3. The D gene is left open where the match is weak. Clone size is given for some rows only: seen once, a few or many times, or a class if the clone is expanded.

CDR3 DNA,CDR3 protein,V gene,D gene,J gene,clone size
TGTGCCAGCAGTGAAGCGCTCGGCGGGGGGTCCTACGAGCAGTACTTC,CASSEALGGGSYEQYF,TRBV6-1,TRBD2,TRBJ2-7,-
TGCGCCAGCAGCTTTTCGGGACAGGGCGAATCACCCCTCCACTTT,CASSFSGQGESPLHF,TRBV5-1,TRBD1,TRBJ1-6,few
TGTGCCAGCAGCTCCTCGAATAGCGGTCGGACGCAGTATTTT,CASSSSNSGRTQYF,TRBV7-2,-,TRBJ2-3,-
TGTGCCAGCAGCTTTCTAGGTCAGCCCCAGCATTTT,CASSFLGQPQHF,TRBV5-5,-,TRBJ1-5,-
TGTGCCAGCAGCTTCCCCTCTCCGGGTCGGTCCAGCATCACCTACGAGCAGTACTTC,CASSFPSPGRSSITYEQYF,TRBV11-2,-,TRBJ2-7,-
TGTGCCATCAGGGGTCCAAGCGGACCGACCTACGAGCAGTACTTC,CAIRGPSGPTYEQYF,TRBV10-3,-,TRBJ2-7,-
TGTGCCAGCAGTCCCCGGGACTCTCAAGAGACCCAGTACTTC,CASSPRDSQETQYF,TRBV11-3,-,TRBJ2-5,-
TGTGCCAGCAGTTTACTAGGCCCCTACGAGCAGTACTTC,CASSLLGPYEQYF,TRBV27,-,TRBJ2-7,medium-sized
TGTGCCAGCAGCGCCCTGGACAGGGGGGAGTACGAGCAGTACTTC,CASSALDRGEYEQYF,TRBV7-9,TRBD1,TRBJ2-7,few
TGTGCCAGTATGGGGACAGGGAGGAAGTATGGCTACACCTTC,CASMGTGRKYGYTF,TRBV19,TRBD1,TRBJ1-2,-
TGTGCCAGGATACAGGGACCCAATCAGCCCCAGCATTTT,CARIQGPNQPQHF,TRBV3-1/TRBV3-2,-,TRBJ1-5,-
TGTGCCTGGAGTAAGGCGGGATGGGGAGATACGCAGTATTTT,CAWSKAGWGDTQYF,TRBV30,-,TRBJ2-3,-
TGTGCCAGCAGGTCCACAGGGGCCTATGGCTACACCTTC,CASRSTGAYGYTF,TRBV4-2,TRBD1,TRBJ1-2,-
TGTGCTAGTGGTTTGGTAGTGCGGGAGCACACCGGGGAGCTGTTTTTT,CASGLVVREHTGELFF,TRBV12-5,TRBD2,TRBJ2-2,few
TGTGCCAGCAGCGCCTGGGGCTCTTCCTCCTACGAGCAGTACTTC,CASSAWGSSSYEQYF,TRBV11-3,-,TRBJ2-7,-
TGTGCCAGCAGCTTTGTAGGAAACACCATATATTTT,CASSFVGNTIYF,TRBV13,-,TRBJ1-3,-
TGTGCCAGCAGCGATCGGACAGGGTTTGGCTCCTATAATTCACCCCTCCACTTT,CASSDRTGFGSYNSPLHF,TRBV11-2,TRBD1,TRBJ1-6,-
TGTGCCAGCAGTCTTCCGGGACTAGCGGGAAAGCTTAGTGAGCAGTTCTTC,CASSLPGLAGKLSEQFF,TRBV27,TRBD2,TRBJ2-1,-